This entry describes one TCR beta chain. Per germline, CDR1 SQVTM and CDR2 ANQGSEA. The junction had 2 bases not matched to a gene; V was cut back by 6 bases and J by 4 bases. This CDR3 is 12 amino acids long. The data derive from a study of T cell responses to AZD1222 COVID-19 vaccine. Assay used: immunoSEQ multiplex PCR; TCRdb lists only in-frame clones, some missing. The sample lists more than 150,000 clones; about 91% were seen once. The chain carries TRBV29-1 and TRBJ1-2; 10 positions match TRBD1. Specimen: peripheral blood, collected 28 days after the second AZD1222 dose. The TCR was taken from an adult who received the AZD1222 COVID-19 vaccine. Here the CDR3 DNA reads TGCAGCGTCCGGGACAGGGGCTATGGCTACACCTTC. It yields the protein CSVRDRGYGYTF.